This T cell receptor (beta chain) originates from a study of cytomegalovirus exposure and HLA in healthy donors. About the study: Assignment to the Caucasian-associated ancestry cluster applied to more than 75% of the roughly 420 genotyped donors. Study-wide points: The likely origin of a cluster of highly shared sequence variants was a sequencing artifact.

The CDR3 extends over 15 amino acids. Germline CDR1 and CDR2: SQVTM and ANQGSEA. The PCR contained 60 Vbeta and 13 Jbeta primers. Repertoires were generated with immunoSEQ multiplex PCR, while TCRdb's copy carries only in-frame clones and drops some. The sample carries about 160,000 clones, around four fifths recorded once. About this clone: Its matching antigen is unknown. Germline is not matched at one junction end, which may reflect a read error. The same CDR3 arises from other DNA sequences in this sample as well.

The J gene is TRBJ2-1, the V gene TRBV29-1; D might be TRBD1 (6 bases). The sequence derives from a woman between 50 and 59 years old in good health and CMV-seronegative. Sample: PBMCs. The CDR3 DNA reads as TGCAGCGCTCAGGGGAGTCAACCCTCCTACAATGAGCAATTCTTC. As protein: CSAQGSQPSYNEQFF.